One and the same sample provided the 20 T cell receptor beta chains below, sequenced in a study of CD8+ T cells in alopecia areata. cDNA prepared by RNA extraction and subsequent reverse transcription served as the template for sequencing. Sequencing was performed with immunoSEQ multiplex PCR; in TCRdb, only in-frame clones are kept and a portion is missing. Counted here are about 120,000 clones, 58% occurring once; the ten biggest clones make up about 31%. Regarding treatment: oral pan-JAK inhibitor, 5-10 mg twice daily. The sample consisted of CD8+ T cells sorted from blood, taken at week 4, from a patient treated with tofacitinib. All receptors derive from a human donor with alopecia areata.

J is TRBJ2-1 and V is TRBV29-1; 9 bases line up with TRBD1. The CDR3 extends over 14 amino acids. Trimming removed 4 bases from V and 4 bases from J; junction bases left unmatched: 5. Germline-derived CDR1 and CDR2 are SQVTM and ANQGSEA. CDR3 sequence reads: CSVATGTGYNEQFF. Here the CDR3 DNA reads TGCAGCGTTGCGACCGGGACAGGGTACAATGAGCAGTTCTTC.

About this clone: In the same sample, other DNA sequences code for this CDR3. The chain uses TRBV29-1 and TRBJ1-2; TRBD1 matches at 7 bases. The ends lost 6 bases at V and 5 bases at J; junction bases unmatched: 6. Germline lookup yields CDR1 SQVTM and CDR2 ANQGSEA. This CDR3 contains 12 residues. Here the CDR3 reads CSVATGEYGYTF. The DNA of the CDR3 is TGCAGCGTAGCTACAGGGGAGTATGGCTACACCTTC.

The chain uses TRBV29-1 and TRBJ1-2; 10 nucleotides match TRBD1. Unmatched junction bases numbered 8, after V lost 3 bases and J lost 4 bases. Germline assignment: CDR1 SQVTM and CDR2 ANQGSEA. This CDR3 has 15 amino acids. The CDR3 nucleotides are TGCAGCGTTGACGTTTGGACAGGGGGTGGCTATGGCTACACCTTC. As protein: CSVDVWTGGGYGYTF.

The J gene is TRBJ1-4, the V gene TRBV7-9; no definite D call. V lost 5 bases, J lost 7 bases, and 17 bases lay in between. The germline V gene has CDR1 SEHNR and CDR2 FQNEAQ (reference sequence). This CDR3 comprises 15 residues. CDR3 residues: CASSPDVLFGEKLFF. CDR3 bases: TGTGCCAGCAGCCCGGACGTCCTATTCGGTGAAAAACTGTTTTTT.

J is TRBJ2-7 and V is TRBV4-1; 8 bases are shared with TRBD2. The germline V gene has CDR1 MGHRA and CDR2 YSYEKL. This CDR3 has 15 residues. The V gene end was trimmed by 8 bases and the J gene end by 2 bases; junction bases not matched to a gene: 11. The CDR3 spells CASGGSGVTTYEQYF. The CDR3 bases are TGCGCCAGCGGAGGTAGCGGGGTGACGACCTACGAGCAGTACTTC.

This clone has a handful of counts. The chain is built from TRBV27 and TRBJ2-6; no clear D gene. The germline V gene has CDR1 MNHEY and CDR2 SMNVEV (reference sequence). The germline V and J ends were trimmed by 9 bases and 2 bases, with 8 bases remaining between them. CDR3 length: 13 amino acids. CDR3 amino acids: CASQVPGANVLTF. The CDR3 coding sequence is TGTGCCAGTCAGGTTCCTGGGGCCAACGTCCTGACTTTC.

The gene calls are TRBV29-1 and TRBJ2-2, with D perhaps matching TRBD1 (5 bases). The CDR3 runs to 15 residues. Trimming removed 0 bases at V and 2 bases at J, with 10 bases between. Germline CDR1 reads SQVTM; CDR2 reads ANQGSEA. The CDR3 bases are TGCAGCGTTGAAGATCGTGGACAAAACACCGGGGAGCTGTTTTTT. Translation: CSVEDRGQNTGELFF.

This clone was counted a few times. The chain links TRBV29-1 to TRBJ2-7; D is perhaps TRBD1 (5 bases). Between the trimmed V and J ends, which lost 3 bases and 0 bases, there was a span of 9 bases. Per germline, CDR1 SQVTM and CDR2 ANQGSEA. There are 13 residues in the CDR3. This CDR3 is CSVETAFSYEQYF. The CDR3 region has the DNA TGCAGCGTTGAGACAGCGTTCTCCTACGAGCAGTACTTC.

There are a few counts of this clone. The chain's CDR3 is CASSFEVTGELFF. The CDR3 nucleotides read TGCGCCAGCAGCTTCGAAGTCACCGGGGAGCTGTTTTTT. The J gene is TRBJ2-2, the V gene TRBV5-1; unclear D gene. The CDR3 runs to 13 residues. V gave up 2 bases and J gave up 4 bases, with 6 bases separating them. Germline loops: CDR1 SGHRS, CDR2 YFSETQ.

The CDR3 sequence: CSVDKQGNFYEQYF. DNA of the CDR3: TGCAGCGTTGATAAACAGGGGAACTTCTACGAGCAGTACTTC. This chain connects TRBV29-1 to TRBJ2-7; 7 nucleotides agree with TRBD1. The CDR3 is 14 residues long. V was clipped by 3 bases and J by 3 bases; unmatched bases: 8. The germline gives CDR1 SQVTM, CDR2 ANQGSEA.

The chain links TRBV11-1 to TRBJ2-7; 9 positions agree with TRBD1. V trimming: 4 bases; J trimming: 5 bases; junction bases outside the gene matches: 3. CDR1 SGHAT and CDR2 FQDESV come from the germline V gene (reference sequence). The CDR3 length is 13 residues. The CDR3 DNA follows: TGTGCCAGCAGCTCTACAGGGGGCCACGAGCAGTACTTC. Residues: CASSSTGGHEQYF.

The rearrangement uses TRBV25-1 and TRBJ1-5, with D possibly TRBD1 on 6 matching bases. This CDR3 comprises 13 residues. Germline V gene lookup returns CDR1 MGHDK and CDR2 SYGVNS. V lost 6 bases, J lost 7 bases, and 13 bases lay in between. Here the CDR3 reads CASSGQGGQPQHF. The CDR3 coding sequence is TGTGCCAGCAGCGGACAAGGGGGACAGCCCCAGCATTTT.

This chain connects TRBV29-1 to TRBJ1-1; D gene ambiguous. The CDR3 consists of 11 residues. The germline V gene encodes CDR1 SQVTM and CDR2 ANQGSEA. V was pared by 6 bases and J by 4 bases, with 9 bases between. The CDR3 sequence: CSVGGSTEAFF. The CDR3 region has the DNA TGCAGCGTGGGAGGAAGCACTGAAGCTTTCTTT.

This clone was observed a few times. The chain couples TRBV13 to TRBJ2-7; tentative D call: TRBD1 (6 bases). The CDR3 has 15 amino acids. The V gene lost 2 bases and the J gene lost 5 bases, with 16 bases spanning the gap. Germline V gene data show CDR1 as PRHDT and CDR2 as FYEKMQ (reference sequence). The CDR3 DNA reads TGTGCCAGCAGCTTATCGCCAGGGGATGGCCACGAGCAGTACTTC. It translates to CASSLSPGDGHEQYF.

The chain has TRBV27 and TRBJ1-1, with 7 bases fitting TRBD1. This CDR3 has 16 amino acids. Germline V gene data show CDR1 as MNHEY and CDR2 as SMNVEV (reference sequence). V shed 5 bases and J 7 bases; nucleotides not matched to a gene: 16. The CDR3 DNA reads TGTGCCAGCAGTCCTAGCATCTTAGGGGGCGACGATGAAGCTTTCTTT. Translated, it gives CASSPSILGGDDEAFF.

This clone was counted once. The chain joins TRBV14 to TRBJ2-1, with a tentative D call TRBD1 (6 bases). Deletions cut 8 bases from V and 2 bases from J, with 13 bases between. The CDR3 has 14 residues. Germline CDR1 SGHDN, CDR2 FVKESK. The CDR3 protein is CASSRDTPYNEQFF. The CDR3 bases are TGTGCCAGCTCCCGGGACACTCCCTACAATGAGCAGTTCTTC. The full variable domain, in which reference TRBV14 and TRBJ2-1 provide the parts outside the CDR3, is EAGVTQFPSHSVIEKGQTVTLRCDPISGHDNLYWYRRVMGKEIKFLLHFVKESKQDESGMPNNRFLAERTGGTYSTLKVQPAELEDSGVYFCASSRDTPYNEQFFGPGTRLTVL.

Here the CDR3 DNA reads TGTGCCAGCAGTTACGGTCTGACTAGCGGGTACAATGAGCAGTTCTTC. As protein: CASSYGLTSGYNEQFF. The chain combines TRBV6-5 with TRBJ2-1, with TRBD2 identical over 10 bases. The length of the CDR3 is 16 residues. V gave up 2 bases and J gave up 4 bases; unmatched junction bases: 5. Germline assignment: CDR1 MNHEY and CDR2 SVGAGI.

The chain couples TRBV9 to TRBJ2-5; D is unresolved. Judging by the DNA end, TRBJ2-7 fits better; the J call may be wrong. CDR3 length: 14 amino acids. Looked up from germline, CDR1 is SGDLS and CDR2 is YYNGEE. The CDR3 DNA reads TGTGCCAGCAGCGCTTATGGACGACCATCCGAGCAGTACTTC. This gives the protein CASSAYGRPSEQYF.

The chain employs TRBV30 and TRBJ2-3, with TRBD2 matching 12 bases. The germline V gene has CDR1 GTSNPN and CDR2 SVGIG (reference sequence). Germline trimming cut 0 bases from V and 5 bases from J; bases unmatched to any gene: 6. The CDR3 is 16 amino acids. CDR3 region: CAWSVLPSGREDTQYF. The CDR3 DNA is TGTGCCTGGAGTGTACTTCCTAGCGGGAGGGAAGATACGCAGTATTTT.

The rearrangement uses TRBV6-6 and TRBJ1-2; D gene uncertain. This CDR3 region has 12 residues. Trimming shortened V by 2 bases and J by 6 bases, and 7 bases separated the two germline ends. CDR1 is MNHNY, CDR2 SVGAGI, per germline (reference sequence). CDR3 coding DNA: TGTGCCAGCAGTTACGGAGCCGATGGCTACACCTTC. Amino acids: CASSYGADGYTF.